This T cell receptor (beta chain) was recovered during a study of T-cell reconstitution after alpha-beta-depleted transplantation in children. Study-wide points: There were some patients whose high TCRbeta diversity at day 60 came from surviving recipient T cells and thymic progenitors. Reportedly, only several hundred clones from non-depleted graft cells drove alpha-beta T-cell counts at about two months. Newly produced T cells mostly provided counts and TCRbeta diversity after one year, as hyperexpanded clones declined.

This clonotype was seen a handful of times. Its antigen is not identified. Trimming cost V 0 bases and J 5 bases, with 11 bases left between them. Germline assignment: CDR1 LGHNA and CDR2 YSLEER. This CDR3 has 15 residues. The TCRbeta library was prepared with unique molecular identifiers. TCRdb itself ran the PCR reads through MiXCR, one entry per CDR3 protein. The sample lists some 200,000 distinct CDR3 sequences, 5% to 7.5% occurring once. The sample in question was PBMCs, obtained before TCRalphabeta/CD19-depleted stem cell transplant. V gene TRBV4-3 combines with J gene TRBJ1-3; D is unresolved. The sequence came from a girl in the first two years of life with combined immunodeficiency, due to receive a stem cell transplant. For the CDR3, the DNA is TGCGCCAGCAGCCAAGAAGAATATGCCCGAAACACCATATATTTT. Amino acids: CASSQEEYARNTIYF.